The rows below give T cell receptor beta chains drawn from one sample of a study of blood T cells in healthy people across ages. TCRdb passed the 5' RACE reads through MiXCR, listing each CDR3 protein once. The sample holds hundreds of thousands of distinct CDR3 sequences, around 36% seen once. Sequenced material: blood. The receptor set was obtained from a man between 18 and 29 years old in good health. The CDR3 runs from the conserved cysteine through the conserved F or W. The order of the fields is clone size, J gene, V gene, D gene, CDR3 protein, CDR3 DNA. A D gene is named only where the DNA matches it firmly. Clone size appears in some rows only: once, few, many, or a class for an expanded clone.

clone_size: NA
j_call: TRBJ1-1
v_call: TRBV30
d_call: NA
cdr3_aa: CALGVDFTEAFF
cdr3_nt: TGTGCCCTAGGGGTGGACTTCACTGAAGCTTTCTTT

clone_size: NA
j_call: TRBJ1-2
v_call: TRBV2
d_call: NA
cdr3_aa: CASSAGQDYDYTF
cdr3_nt: TGTGCCAGCAGTGCAGGGCAGGACTATGACTACACCTTC

clone_size: few
j_call: TRBJ2-5
v_call: TRBV7-2
d_call: NA
cdr3_aa: CASSSLLETQYF
cdr3_nt: TGTGCCAGCAGCTCACTCTTAGAGACTCAGTACTTC

clone_size: NA
j_call: TRBJ2-3
v_call: TRBV4-2
d_call: TRBD2
cdr3_aa: CASSQDPPLAGGTDTQYF
cdr3_nt: TGTGCCAGCAGCCAAGATCCCCCCTTAGCGGGGGGCACAGATACGCAGTATTTT

clone_size: few
j_call: TRBJ2-7
v_call: TRBV12-3/TRBV12-4
d_call: NA
cdr3_aa: CASSLSPISEQYF
cdr3_nt: TGTGCCAGCAGTTTATCTCCCATATCCGAGCAGTACTTC

clone_size: NA
j_call: TRBJ2-3
v_call: TRBV24-1
d_call: TRBD1
cdr3_aa: CATSDPGQEGTDTQYF
cdr3_nt: TGTGCCACCAGTGACCCGGGACAGGAAGGCACAGATACGCAGTATTTT

clone_size: NA
j_call: TRBJ1-1
v_call: TRBV4-3
d_call: NA
cdr3_aa: CASSQDAGMNTEAFF
cdr3_nt: TGCGCCAGCAGCCAAGACGCGGGAATGAACACTGAAGCTTTCTTT

clone_size: NA
j_call: TRBJ2-7
v_call: TRBV7-2
d_call: NA
cdr3_aa: CASSAGDYEQYF
cdr3_nt: TGTGCCAGCAGCGCAGGGGACTACGAGCAGTACTTC

clone_size: NA
j_call: TRBJ2-1
v_call: TRBV12-3/TRBV12-4
d_call: NA
cdr3_aa: CASSTGYPGETQFF
cdr3_nt: TGTGCCAGCAGTACAGGGTACCCTGGGGAGACCCAGTTCTTC

clone_size: NA
j_call: TRBJ1-2
v_call: TRBV29-1
d_call: TRBD1
cdr3_aa: CSVRDRVHGYTF
cdr3_nt: TGCAGCGTCCGTGACAGGGTGCATGGCTACACCTTC

clone_size: NA
j_call: TRBJ2-3
v_call: TRBV9
d_call: TRBD2
cdr3_aa: CASSTYSGGGTDTQYF
cdr3_nt: TGTGCCAGCAGCACCTATAGCGGGGGGGGCACAGATACGCAGTATTTT

clone_size: NA
j_call: TRBJ1-3
v_call: TRBV12-3/TRBV12-4
d_call: TRBD1
cdr3_aa: CASNHRDRDRNTIYF
cdr3_nt: TGTGCCAGCAACCACCGGGACAGGGACCGAAACACCATATATTTT

clone_size: few
j_call: TRBJ1-1
v_call: TRBV12-3/TRBV12-4
d_call: NA
cdr3_aa: CASSWGGNTEAFF
cdr3_nt: TGTGCCAGCAGTTGGGGGGGAAACACTGAAGCTTTCTTT

clone_size: many
j_call: TRBJ2-7
v_call: TRBV12-3/TRBV12-4
d_call: NA
cdr3_aa: CASSLEGVNEQYF
cdr3_nt: TGTGCCAGCAGTTTAGAAGGGGTGAATGAGCAGTACTTC

clone_size: NA
j_call: TRBJ2-3
v_call: TRBV30
d_call: NA
cdr3_aa: CAWSGSADTQYF
cdr3_nt: TGTGCCTGGAGTGGTTCGGCAGATACGCAGTATTTT

clone_size: many
j_call: TRBJ2-7
v_call: TRBV20-1
d_call: NA
cdr3_aa: CSALPGTSSSYEQYF
cdr3_nt: TGCAGTGCCCTCCCAGGGACAAGCTCTTCCTACGAGCAGTACTTC

clone_size: few
j_call: TRBJ2-7
v_call: TRBV7-6
d_call: TRBD1
cdr3_aa: CASSTGETYEQYF
cdr3_nt: TGTGCCAGCAGTACAGGGGAAACCTACGAGCAGTACTTC

clone_size: few
j_call: TRBJ1-2
v_call: TRBV6-1
d_call: NA
cdr3_aa: CASSEALRDVYGYTF
cdr3_nt: TGTGCCAGCAGTGAAGCGCTTCGGGACGTCTATGGCTACACCTTC

clone_size: NA
j_call: TRBJ2-7
v_call: TRBV2
d_call: NA
cdr3_aa: CASRKGQESSYEQYF
cdr3_nt: TGTGCCAGCAGAAAAGGTCAGGAGAGCTCCTACGAGCAGTACTTC

clone_size: NA
j_call: TRBJ2-1
v_call: TRBV14
d_call: NA
cdr3_aa: CASSLTLTGRNNEQFF
cdr3_nt: TGTGCCAGCAGCCTTACTTTAACGGGACGCAACAATGAGCAGTTCTTC

clone_size: NA
j_call: TRBJ2-7
v_call: TRBV18
d_call: TRBD1
cdr3_aa: CASLQTRGQGHYEQYF
cdr3_nt: TGTGCCAGCTTACAAACTCGCGGACAGGGGCACTACGAGCAGTACTTC

clone_size: NA
j_call: TRBJ2-3
v_call: TRBV27
d_call: TRBD2
cdr3_aa: CASSPPGLGDASTDTQYF
cdr3_nt: TGTGCCAGCAGTCCCCCGGGACTAGGAGACGCTAGCACAGATACGCAGTATTTT

clone_size: NA
j_call: TRBJ2-1
v_call: TRBV7-8
d_call: TRBD1
cdr3_aa: CASSSEGQAGNEQFF
cdr3_nt: TGTGCCAGCAGCTCCGAAGGACAGGCGGGCAATGAGCAGTTCTTC

clone_size: few
j_call: TRBJ2-3
v_call: TRBV20-1
d_call: NA
cdr3_aa: CSARDLAPTDTQYF
cdr3_nt: TGCAGTGCTAGAGATCTAGCGCCGACAGATACGCAGTATTTT

clone_size: NA
j_call: TRBJ2-2
v_call: TRBV6-1
d_call: NA
cdr3_aa: CASSRRGGHDNTGELFF
cdr3_nt: TGTGCCAGCAGTCGCCGAGGGGGACACGACAACACCGGGGAGCTGTTTTTT

clone_size: NA
j_call: TRBJ2-7
v_call: TRBV13
d_call: TRBD2
cdr3_aa: CASSLLAGVPYEQYF
cdr3_nt: TGTGCCAGCAGCCTGCTAGCGGGGGTACCGTACGAGCAGTACTTC

clone_size: few
j_call: TRBJ2-6
v_call: TRBV5-1
d_call: NA
cdr3_aa: CASSCSGANVLTF
cdr3_nt: TGCGCCAGCAGCTGCTCTGGGGCCAACGTCCTGACTTTC

clone_size: NA
j_call: TRBJ2-5
v_call: TRBV20-1
d_call: NA
cdr3_aa: CSARAPSETQYF
cdr3_nt: TGCAGTGCTAGAGCCCCCAGCGAGACCCAGTACTTC

clone_size: many
j_call: TRBJ1-2
v_call: TRBV25-1
d_call: NA
cdr3_aa: CASSEGGGNYGYTF
cdr3_nt: TGTGCCAGCAGTGAAGGGGGCGGGAACTATGGCTACACCTTC

clone_size: NA
j_call: TRBJ2-1
v_call: TRBV7-9
d_call: NA
cdr3_aa: CASSPRPGHRSYNEQFF
cdr3_nt: TGTGCCAGCAGCCCCCGTCCGGGACACCGCTCCTACAATGAGCAGTTCTTC

clone_size: few
j_call: TRBJ2-7
v_call: TRBV21-1
d_call: NA
cdr3_aa: CASEGDGYNEQYF
cdr3_nt: TGTGCCAGCGAAGGGGACGGCTACAATGAGCAGTACTTC

clone_size: NA
j_call: TRBJ1-1
v_call: TRBV12-3/TRBV12-4
d_call: NA
cdr3_aa: CASSLREARGEAFF
cdr3_nt: TGTGCCAGCAGTTTGCGGGAGGCGAGGGGTGAAGCTTTCTTT

clone_size: NA
j_call: TRBJ2-1
v_call: TRBV30
d_call: TRBD2
cdr3_aa: CAWSVSGGAEDEQFF
cdr3_nt: TGTGCCTGGAGTGTCTCGGGGGGAGCAGAGGATGAGCAGTTCTTC

clone_size: few
j_call: TRBJ1-2
v_call: TRBV10-3
d_call: NA
cdr3_aa: CAISESSQVISYGYTF
cdr3_nt: TGTGCCATCAGTGAGTCCAGCCAGGTTATTTCCTATGGCTACACCTTC

clone_size: few
j_call: TRBJ1-1
v_call: TRBV7-2
d_call: NA
cdr3_aa: CASSQGMENTEAFF
cdr3_nt: TGTGCCAGCAGCCAGGGCATGGAGAACACTGAAGCTTTCTTT

clone_size: many
j_call: TRBJ2-1
v_call: TRBV29-1
d_call: NA
cdr3_aa: CSVAQGPTNEQFF
cdr3_nt: TGCAGCGTTGCCCAGGGACCCACCAATGAGCAGTTCTTC

clone_size: NA
j_call: TRBJ2-3
v_call: TRBV28
d_call: TRBD1
cdr3_aa: CASSPYRTGATDTQYF
cdr3_nt: TGTGCCAGCAGTCCCTACAGGACAGGGGCCACAGATACGCAGTATTTT

clone_size: NA
j_call: TRBJ1-2
v_call: TRBV7-2
d_call: NA
cdr3_aa: CASSLGGGFNYGYTF
cdr3_nt: TGTGCCAGCAGCTTAGGGGGAGGATTTAACTATGGCTACACCTTC

clone_size: many
j_call: TRBJ2-5
v_call: TRBV7-6
d_call: NA
cdr3_aa: CASSPLAVYQETQYF
cdr3_nt: TGTGCCAGCAGCCCCCTGGCGGTATACCAAGAGACCCAGTACTTC

clone_size: NA
j_call: TRBJ1-1
v_call: TRBV20-1
d_call: NA
cdr3_aa: CSARRSQGAEAFF
cdr3_nt: TGCAGTGCTAGGAGGTCCCAGGGAGCTGAAGCTTTCTTT

clone_size: NA
j_call: TRBJ2-5
v_call: TRBV6-2/TRBV6-3
d_call: TRBD1
cdr3_aa: CASSYGNDRAQYF
cdr3_nt: TGTGCCAGCAGTTACGGGAACGACAGGGCCCAGTACTTC

clone_size: NA
j_call: TRBJ1-2
v_call: TRBV7-9
d_call: NA
cdr3_aa: CASSLDSDIGGYTF
cdr3_nt: TGTGCCAGCAGCCTAGACAGCGACATAGGGGGCTACACCTTC

clone_size: NA
j_call: TRBJ1-3
v_call: TRBV4-1
d_call: NA
cdr3_aa: CASSQVQTMDGNTIYF
cdr3_nt: TGCGCCAGCAGCCAAGTACAGACGATGGATGGAAACACCATATATTTT

clone_size: few
j_call: TRBJ1-1
v_call: TRBV5-6
d_call: NA
cdr3_aa: CASSSLGGMNTEAFF
cdr3_nt: TGTGCCAGCAGCTCCTTGGGGGGGATGAACACTGAAGCTTTCTTT

clone_size: few
j_call: TRBJ2-5
v_call: TRBV7-2
d_call: NA
cdr3_aa: CASSPIYQETQYF
cdr3_nt: TGTGCCAGCAGCCCGATCTACCAAGAGACCCAGTACTTC

clone_size: NA
j_call: TRBJ2-3
v_call: TRBV4-3
d_call: NA
cdr3_aa: CASSQGERGGRADTQYF
cdr3_nt: TGCGCCAGCAGCCAAGGGGAGAGGGGGGGCCGCGCAGATACGCAGTATTTT

clone_size: NA
j_call: TRBJ2-2
v_call: TRBV12-3/TRBV12-4
d_call: NA
cdr3_aa: CASSRRITGELFF
cdr3_nt: TGTGCCAGCAGTAGGCGAATAACCGGGGAGCTGTTTTTT

clone_size: NA
j_call: TRBJ2-1
v_call: TRBV7-6
d_call: NA
cdr3_aa: CASSLPGRTLNEQFF
cdr3_nt: TGTGCCAGCAGTTTACCGGGACGAACCTTAAATGAGCAGTTCTTC

clone_size: NA
j_call: TRBJ2-1
v_call: TRBV20-1
d_call: TRBD1
cdr3_aa: CSARLQGANYNEQFF
cdr3_nt: TGCAGTGCTAGGCTACAGGGGGCAAACTACAATGAGCAGTTCTTC

clone_size: NA
j_call: TRBJ2-7
v_call: TRBV7-8
d_call: TRBD1
cdr3_aa: CASGRGTDDEQYF
cdr3_nt: TGTGCCAGCGGCCGTGGGACAGACGACGAGCAGTACTTC

clone_size: NA
j_call: TRBJ1-4
v_call: TRBV2
d_call: NA
cdr3_aa: CASSVAGQLLFF
cdr3_nt: TGTGCCAGCAGTGTCGCGGGTCAGCTACTGTTTTTT

clone_size: NA
j_call: TRBJ2-2
v_call: TRBV7-8
d_call: TRBD1
cdr3_aa: CASSFDRTGANTGELFF
cdr3_nt: TGTGCCAGCAGCTTCGACCGGACAGGGGCGAACACCGGGGAGCTGTTTTTT

clone_size: NA
j_call: TRBJ1-2
v_call: TRBV7-2
d_call: NA
cdr3_aa: CASSLWGGDYGYTF
cdr3_nt: TGTGCCAGCAGCTTATGGGGGGGCGACTATGGCTACACCTTC

clone_size: few
j_call: TRBJ1-5
v_call: TRBV20-1
d_call: NA
cdr3_aa: CSARDPNSNQPQHF
cdr3_nt: TGCAGTGCTAGAGATCCTAATAGCAATCAGCCCCAGCATTTT

clone_size: few
j_call: TRBJ1-4
v_call: TRBV2
d_call: TRBD1
cdr3_aa: CASSERDRSEKLFF
cdr3_nt: TGTGCCAGCAGTGAAAGGGACAGGAGTGAAAAACTGTTTTTT